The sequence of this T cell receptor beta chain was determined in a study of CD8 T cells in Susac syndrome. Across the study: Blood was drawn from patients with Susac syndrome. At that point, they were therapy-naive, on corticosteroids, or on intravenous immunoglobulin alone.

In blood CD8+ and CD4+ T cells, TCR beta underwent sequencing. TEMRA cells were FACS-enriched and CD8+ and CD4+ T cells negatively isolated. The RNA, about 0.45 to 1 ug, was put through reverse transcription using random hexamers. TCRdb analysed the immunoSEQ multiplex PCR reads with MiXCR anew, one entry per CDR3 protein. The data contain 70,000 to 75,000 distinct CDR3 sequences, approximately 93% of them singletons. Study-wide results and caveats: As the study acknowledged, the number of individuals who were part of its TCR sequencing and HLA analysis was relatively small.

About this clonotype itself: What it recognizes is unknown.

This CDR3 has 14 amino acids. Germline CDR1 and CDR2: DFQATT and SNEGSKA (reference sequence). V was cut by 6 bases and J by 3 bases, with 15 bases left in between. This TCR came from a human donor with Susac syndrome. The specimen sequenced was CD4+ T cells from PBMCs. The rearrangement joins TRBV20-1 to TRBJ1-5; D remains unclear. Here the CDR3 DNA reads TGCAGTGCCTTCATTAGGACCAACAATCAGCCCCAGCATTTT. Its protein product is CSAFIRTNNQPQHF.